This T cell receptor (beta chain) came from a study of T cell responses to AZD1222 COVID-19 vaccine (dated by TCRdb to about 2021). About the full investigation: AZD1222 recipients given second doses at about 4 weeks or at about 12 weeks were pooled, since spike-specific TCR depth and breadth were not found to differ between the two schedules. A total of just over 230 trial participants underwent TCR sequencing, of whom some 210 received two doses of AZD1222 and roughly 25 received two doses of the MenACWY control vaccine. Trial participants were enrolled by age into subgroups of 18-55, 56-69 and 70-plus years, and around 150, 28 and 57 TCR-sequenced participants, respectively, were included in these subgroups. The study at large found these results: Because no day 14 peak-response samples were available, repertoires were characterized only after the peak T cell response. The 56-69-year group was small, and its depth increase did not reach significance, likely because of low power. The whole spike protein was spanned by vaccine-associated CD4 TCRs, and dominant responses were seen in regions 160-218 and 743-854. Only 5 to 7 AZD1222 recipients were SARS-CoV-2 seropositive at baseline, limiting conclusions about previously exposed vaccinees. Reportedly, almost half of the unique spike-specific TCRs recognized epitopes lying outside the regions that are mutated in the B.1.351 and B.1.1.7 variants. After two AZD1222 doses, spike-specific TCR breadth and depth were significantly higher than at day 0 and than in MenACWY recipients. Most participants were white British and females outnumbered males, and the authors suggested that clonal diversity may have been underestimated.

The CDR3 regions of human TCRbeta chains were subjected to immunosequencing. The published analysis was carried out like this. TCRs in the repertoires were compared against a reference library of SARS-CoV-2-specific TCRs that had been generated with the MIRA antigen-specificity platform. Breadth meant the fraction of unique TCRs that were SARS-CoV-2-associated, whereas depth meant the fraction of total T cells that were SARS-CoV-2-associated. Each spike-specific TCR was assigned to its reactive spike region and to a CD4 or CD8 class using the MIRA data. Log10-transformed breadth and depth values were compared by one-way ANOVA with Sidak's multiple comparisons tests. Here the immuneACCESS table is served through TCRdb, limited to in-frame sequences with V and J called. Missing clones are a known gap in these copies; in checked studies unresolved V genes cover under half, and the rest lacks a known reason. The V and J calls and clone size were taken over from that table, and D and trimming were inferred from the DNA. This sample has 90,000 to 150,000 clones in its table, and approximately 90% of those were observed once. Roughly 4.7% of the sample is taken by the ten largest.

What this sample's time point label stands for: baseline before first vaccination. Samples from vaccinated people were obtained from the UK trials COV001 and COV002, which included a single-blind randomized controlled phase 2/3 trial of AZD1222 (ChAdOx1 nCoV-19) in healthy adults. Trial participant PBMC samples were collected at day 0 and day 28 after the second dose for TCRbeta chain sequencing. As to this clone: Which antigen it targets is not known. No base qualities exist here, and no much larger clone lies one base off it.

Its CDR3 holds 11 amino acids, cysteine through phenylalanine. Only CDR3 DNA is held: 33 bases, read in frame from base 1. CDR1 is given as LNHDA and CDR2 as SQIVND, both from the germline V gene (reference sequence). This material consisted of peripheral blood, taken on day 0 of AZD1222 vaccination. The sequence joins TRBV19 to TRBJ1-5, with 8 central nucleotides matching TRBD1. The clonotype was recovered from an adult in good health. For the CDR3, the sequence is CATGTGQPQHF. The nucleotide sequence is TGTGCTACAGGGACAGGACAGCCCCAGCATTTT.